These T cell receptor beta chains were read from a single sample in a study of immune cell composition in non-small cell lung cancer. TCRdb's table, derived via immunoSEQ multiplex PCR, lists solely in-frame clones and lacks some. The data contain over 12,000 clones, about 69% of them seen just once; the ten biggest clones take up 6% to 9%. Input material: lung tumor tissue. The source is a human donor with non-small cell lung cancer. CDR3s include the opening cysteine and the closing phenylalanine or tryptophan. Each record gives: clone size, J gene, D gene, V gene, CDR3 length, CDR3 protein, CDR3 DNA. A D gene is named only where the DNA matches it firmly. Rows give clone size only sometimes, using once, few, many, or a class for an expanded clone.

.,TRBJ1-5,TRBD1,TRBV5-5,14,CASSFGTVNQPQHF,TGTGCCAGCAGCTTCGGGACAGTGAATCAGCCCCAGCATTTT
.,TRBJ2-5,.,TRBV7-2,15,CASSFVSDRQETQYF,TGTGCCAGCAGCTTCGTTTCGGACAGACAAGAGACCCAGTACTTC
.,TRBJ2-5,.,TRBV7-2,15,CASSRLHTSQETQYF,TGTGCCAGCAGCCGACTTCACACGTCCCAAGAGACCCAGTACTTC
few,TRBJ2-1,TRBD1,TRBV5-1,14,CASSLGTGRNEQFF,TGCGCCAGCAGCTTGGGGACAGGGAGGAATGAGCAGTTCTTC
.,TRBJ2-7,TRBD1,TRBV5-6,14,CASSSRQGLGEQYF,TGTGCCAGCAGCTCCCGACAGGGTTTAGGCGAGCAGTACTTC
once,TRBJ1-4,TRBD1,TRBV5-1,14,CASSRTGSNEKLFF,TGCGCCAGCAGCAGGACAGGGTCGAATGAAAAACTGTTTTTT
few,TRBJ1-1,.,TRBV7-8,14,CASSEEWMNTEAFF,TGTGCCAGCAGCGAGGAGTGGATGAACACTGAAGCTTTCTTT
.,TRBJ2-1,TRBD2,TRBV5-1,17,CASSLHQTSGGAIEQFF,TGCGCCAGCAGCTTACATCAGACTAGCGGGGGGGCGATTGAGCAGTTCTTC
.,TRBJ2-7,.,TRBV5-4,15,CASSLRKTGGYEQYF,TGTGCCAGCAGCCTCCGGAAGACTGGTGGCTACGAGCAGTACTTC
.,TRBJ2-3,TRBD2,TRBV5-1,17,CASSWPIAGGSTDTQYF,TGCGCCAGCAGCTGGCCAATAGCGGGGGGCAGCACAGATACGCAGTATTTT
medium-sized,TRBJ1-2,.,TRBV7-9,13,CASSGNSNYGYTF,TGTGCCAGCAGCGGCAACAGTAACTATGGCTACACCTTC
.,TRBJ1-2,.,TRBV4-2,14,CASSQDTTRDGYTF,TGTGCCAGCAGCCAAGATACCACGAGGGATGGCTACACCTTC
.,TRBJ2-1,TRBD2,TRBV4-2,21,CASSQGVRTSGAAVGYNEQFF,TGTGCCAGCAGCCAAGGAGTTAGGACTAGCGGGGCCGCCGTAGGATACAATGAGCAGTTCTTC
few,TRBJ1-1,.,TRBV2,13,CASNQELNTEAFF,TGTGCCAGCAATCAGGAACTGAACACTGAAGCTTTCTTT
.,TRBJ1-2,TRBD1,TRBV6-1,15,CASSVGQSDLYGYTF,TGTGCCAGCAGCGTGGGACAGAGCGACCTCTATGGCTACACCTTC
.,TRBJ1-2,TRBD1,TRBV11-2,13,CASSSRGVYGYTF,TGTGCCAGCAGCTCCAGGGGGGTCTATGGCTACACCTTC
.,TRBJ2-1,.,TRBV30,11,CAWNRAGEQFF,TGTGCCTGGAATAGGGCGGGTGAGCAGTTCTTC
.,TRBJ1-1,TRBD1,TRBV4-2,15,CASSSWTGGNTEAFF,TGTGCCAGCAGCTCATGGACAGGGGGCAACACTGAAGCTTTCTTT
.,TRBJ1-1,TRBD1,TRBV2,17,CASSDPGQGQGNTEAFF,TGTGCCAGCAGTGACCCTGGACAGGGTCAGGGTAACACTGAAGCTTTCTTT
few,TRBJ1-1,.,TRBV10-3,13,CAIRDSLGTEAFF,TGTGCCATCAGGGACAGTTTGGGCACTGAAGCTTTCTTT
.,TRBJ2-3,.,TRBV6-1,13,CASSLKSPDTQYF,TGTGCCAGCAGCCTGAAGAGTCCAGATACGCAGTATTTT
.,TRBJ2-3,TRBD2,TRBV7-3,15,CASSLTSGTTDTQYF,TGTGCCAGCAGCTTAACTAGCGGGACCACAGATACGCAGTATTTT
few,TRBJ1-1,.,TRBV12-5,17,CASGLVIRGYMNTEAFF,TGTGCTAGTGGTTTGGTAATAAGGGGGTACATGAACACTGAAGCTTTCTTT